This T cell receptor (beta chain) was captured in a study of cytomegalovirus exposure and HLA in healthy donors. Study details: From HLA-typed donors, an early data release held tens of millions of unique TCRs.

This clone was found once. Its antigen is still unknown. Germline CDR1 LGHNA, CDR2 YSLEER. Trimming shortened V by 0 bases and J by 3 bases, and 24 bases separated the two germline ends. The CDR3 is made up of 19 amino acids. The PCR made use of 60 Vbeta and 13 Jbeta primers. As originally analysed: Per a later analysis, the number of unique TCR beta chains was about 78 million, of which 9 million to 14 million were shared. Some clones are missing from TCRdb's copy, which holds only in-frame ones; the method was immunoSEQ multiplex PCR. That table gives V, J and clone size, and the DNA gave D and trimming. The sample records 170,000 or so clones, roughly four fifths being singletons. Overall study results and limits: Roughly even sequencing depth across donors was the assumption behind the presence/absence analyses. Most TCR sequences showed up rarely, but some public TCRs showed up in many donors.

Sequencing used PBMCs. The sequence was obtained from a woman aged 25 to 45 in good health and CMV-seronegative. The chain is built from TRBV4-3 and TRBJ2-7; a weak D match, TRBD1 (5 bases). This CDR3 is CASSQDFGQGPITVYEQYF. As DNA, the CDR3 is TGCGCCAGCAGCCAAGATTTCGGCCAGGGCCCCATCACAGTCTACGAGCAGTACTTC.